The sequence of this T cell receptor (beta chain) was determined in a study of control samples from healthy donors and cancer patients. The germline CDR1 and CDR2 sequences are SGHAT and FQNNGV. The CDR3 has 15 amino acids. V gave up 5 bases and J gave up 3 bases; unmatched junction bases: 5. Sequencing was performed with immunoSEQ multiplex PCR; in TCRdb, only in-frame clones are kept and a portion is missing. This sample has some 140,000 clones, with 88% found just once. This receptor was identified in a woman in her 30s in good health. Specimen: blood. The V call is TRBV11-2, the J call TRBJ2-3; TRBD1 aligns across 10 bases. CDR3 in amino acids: CASSTGTGETDTQYF. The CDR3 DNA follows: TGTGCCAGCAGCACTGGGACAGGGGAAACAGATACGCAGTATTTT.